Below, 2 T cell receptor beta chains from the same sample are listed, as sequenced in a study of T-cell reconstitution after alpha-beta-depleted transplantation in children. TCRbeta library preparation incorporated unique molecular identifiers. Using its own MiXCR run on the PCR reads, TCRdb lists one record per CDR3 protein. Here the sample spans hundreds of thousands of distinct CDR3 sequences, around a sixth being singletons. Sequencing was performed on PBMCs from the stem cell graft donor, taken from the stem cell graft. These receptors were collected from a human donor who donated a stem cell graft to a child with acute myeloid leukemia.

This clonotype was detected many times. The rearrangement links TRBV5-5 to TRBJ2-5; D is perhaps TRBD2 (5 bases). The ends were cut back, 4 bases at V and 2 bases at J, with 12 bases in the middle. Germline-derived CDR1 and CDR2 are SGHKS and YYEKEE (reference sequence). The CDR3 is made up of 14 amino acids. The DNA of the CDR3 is TGTGCCAGCAGCATTCGACTAAATCAAGAGACCCAGTACTTC. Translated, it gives CASSIRLNQETQYF. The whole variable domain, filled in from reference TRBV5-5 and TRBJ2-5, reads DAGVTQSPTHLIKTRGQQVTLRCSPISGHKSVSWYQQVLGQGPQFIFQYYEKEERGRGNFPDRFSARQFPNYSSELNVNALLLGDSALYLCASSIRLNQETQYFGPGTRLLVL.

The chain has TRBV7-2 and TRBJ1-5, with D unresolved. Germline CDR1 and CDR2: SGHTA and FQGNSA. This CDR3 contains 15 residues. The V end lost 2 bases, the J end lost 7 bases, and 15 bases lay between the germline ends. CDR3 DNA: TGTGCCAGCAGCTTACAATTAGGGTTAGAGCAGCCCCAGCATTTT. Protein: CASSLQLGLEQPQHF.